A single sample gave rise to the 13 T cell receptor beta chains below, sequenced in a study of CD8+ T cells in alopecia areata. cDNA reverse transcribed from extracted RNA served as the sequencing template. Profiling relied on immunoSEQ multiplex PCR, and the TCRdb table lists in-frame clones only, not all of them. The table lists about 150,000 clones, 50% to 65% of them singletons. Sequencing used CD4+ T cells sorted from blood. These receptors were obtained from a human donor in good health.

This rearrangement joins TRBV6-5 to TRBJ2-7; D is possibly TRBD2 (8 bases). V was cut by 6 bases and J by 4 bases, with 19 bases left in between. The CDR3 has 15 amino acids. Germline V gene data show CDR1 as MNHEY and CDR2 as SVGAGI. The DNA of the CDR3 is TGTGCCAGCAGCGGGAGGGGGCGGGAGAGGTACGAGCAGTACTTC. Its protein product is CASSGRGRERYEQYF.

The rearrangement links TRBV5-1 to TRBJ2-5; no definite D call. From germline, CDR1 is SGHRS and CDR2 YFSETQ. The germline V and J ends were trimmed by 3 bases and 5 bases, with 8 bases remaining between them. The CDR3 sequence is 12 residues long. The CDR3 bases are TGCGCCAGCAGCTGGGGTTCCGAGACCCAGTACTTC. This codes for CASSWGSETQYF.

The CDR3 sequence is CASSWGLAGGDNEQFF. CDR3 nucleotides: TGTGCCAGCAGTTGGGGACTAGCGGGAGGAGACAATGAGCAGTTCTTC. The V and J genes are TRBV27 and TRBJ2-1; TRBD2 matches 15 bases. There are 16 residues in the CDR3. The J segment lost 5 bases and the V segment lost 4 bases, leaving 3 bases of the junction unmatched. CDR1 and CDR2 from the germline V gene are MNHEY and SMNVEV (reference sequence).

The rearrangement links TRBV4-1 to TRBJ2-6; TRBD1 might be the D (6 bases). The CDR3 runs to 18 residues. The germline gives CDR1 MGHRA, CDR2 YSYEKL. Between the trimmed V and J ends, which lost 6 bases and 0 bases, there was a span of 18 bases. CDR3 protein: CASRRTDSGLSGANVLTF. The CDR3 region has the DNA TGCGCCAGCAGGCGGACGGACAGTGGCCTCTCTGGGGCCAACGTCCTGACTTTC.

The gene calls are TRBV2 and TRBJ2-1, with D possibly TRBD1 on 6 matching bases. Germline V gene data show CDR1 as SNHLY and CDR2 as FYNNEI. The CDR3 runs to 14 residues. V was trimmed by 7 bases and J by 0 bases, leaving 10 bases between them. CDR3 nucleotide sequence: TGTGCCAGCATGGCGGACAGCTCCTACAATGAGCAGTTCTTC. Amino acid sequence: CASMADSSYNEQFF.

The J gene is TRBJ1-1, the V gene TRBV27; 9 bases match TRBD1. Looked up from germline, CDR1 is MNHEY and CDR2 is SMNVEV (reference sequence). The CDR3 has 15 amino acids. The V segment lost 5 bases and the J segment 5 bases; nucleotides outside the gene matches: 9. The CDR3 here is CASSRRQGEGTEAFF. CDR3 in DNA: TGTGCCAGCAGTCGTCGACAGGGGGAAGGGACTGAAGCTTTCTTT.

This chain links TRBV2 with TRBJ1-4; D gene unclear. Trimming took off 6 bases at V and 1 base at J, with 9 bases between the two ends. Germline CDR1 and CDR2: SNHLY and FYNNEI. The CDR3 loop spans 14 amino acids. CDR3 coding DNA: TGTGCCAGCAGGGAGACACAAACTAATGAAAAACTGTTTTTT. It specifies CASRETQTNEKLFF.

V is TRBV6-6 and J is TRBJ1-1; 7 bases match TRBD1. Per germline, CDR1 MNHNY and CDR2 SVGAGI (reference sequence). J lost 8 bases, V lost 6 bases, and 15 bases had no gene match. This CDR3 contains 15 residues. The CDR3 bases are TGTGCCAGCAGGGGAGCTACGGGACAGTTAACCGAAGCTTTCTTT. This codes for CASRGATGQLTEAFF.

V is TRBV6-5 and J is TRBJ1-1; 9 nucleotides align to TRBD1. This CDR3 is 13 amino acids long. CDR1 is MNHEY, CDR2 SVGAGI, per germline. V gave up 7 bases and J gave up 4 bases; unmatched junction bases: 4. The CDR3 sequence is CASIDRGITEAFF. The CDR3 nucleotides read TGTGCCAGCATCGACAGGGGGATCACTGAAGCTTTCTTT.

This clone turned up a few times. This chain links TRBV5-1 with TRBJ1-1; D may be TRBD1 (5 bases). Germline lookup yields CDR1 SGHRS and CDR2 YFSETQ. The CDR3 contains 16 residues. V shed 0 bases and J shed 1 base, with 13 bases lying between them. The CDR3: CASSLARGNANTEAFF. The CDR3 DNA sequence: TGCGCCAGCAGCTTGGCCCGGGGGAATGCGAACACTGAAGCTTTCTTT.

The V call is TRBV4-1, the J call TRBJ1-2; unclear D gene. The CDR3 length is 14 residues. Germline V gene lookup returns CDR1 MGHRA and CDR2 YSYEKL. Trimming pared 3 bases from V and 5 bases from J, leaving 13 bases between. The CDR3 coding sequence is TGCGCCAGCAGCCACCCCGGACGGGAATATGGCTACACCTTC. This gives the protein CASSHPGREYGYTF.

This clone turned up a few times. The V and J genes are TRBV5-1 and TRBJ1-3, with unresolved D. With 1 base removed from V and 8 bases from J, the gap between germline ends came to 16 bases. Per the germline V gene, CDR1 is SGHRS and CDR2 is YFSETQ. The CDR3 has 15 residues. The CDR3 coding sequence is TGCGCCAGCAGCTTGACAGACCCCTCGCGTGACACCATATATTTT. Translation: CASSLTDPSRDTIYF.

The chain links TRBV6-5 to TRBJ2-2; the D is unclear. Per the germline V gene, CDR1 is MNHEY and CDR2 is SVGAGI. This CDR3 is 12 amino acids long. V lost 5 bases and J lost 1, with 2 bases in between. The CDR3: CASSRNTGELFF. The CDR3 DNA reads TGTGCCAGCAGTCGGAACACCGGGGAGCTGTTTTTT.